This T cell receptor (beta chain) is from a study of blood T cells in healthy people across ages. With a J-beta primer mix and a sample-barcoded 5' primer, a second PCR ran about 7 to 12 cycles. A single record per CDR3 protein comes from TCRdb applying MiXCR to the 5' RACE reads. Of over 500,000 distinct CDR3 sequences listed, roughly a quarter were seen once; the top ten hold approximately 3.6%. Losses at the gene ends were 6 bases for V and 4 bases for J; bases not matched to a gene: 3. CDR1 MDHEN and CDR2 SYDVKM come from the germline V gene. The CDR3 is 14 residues long. The same data also went into a second study, on T cells of mothers and their children.

This sequence originates from a boy aged 2 to 10 in good health. Sequencing was performed on blood. The chain is built from TRBV28 and TRBJ2-7; 13 bases are shared with TRBD2. The CDR3 sequence: CASRLAGGGYEQYF. Written as DNA, the CDR3 is TGTGCCAGCAGACTAGCGGGAGGGGGGTACGAGCAGTACTTC.